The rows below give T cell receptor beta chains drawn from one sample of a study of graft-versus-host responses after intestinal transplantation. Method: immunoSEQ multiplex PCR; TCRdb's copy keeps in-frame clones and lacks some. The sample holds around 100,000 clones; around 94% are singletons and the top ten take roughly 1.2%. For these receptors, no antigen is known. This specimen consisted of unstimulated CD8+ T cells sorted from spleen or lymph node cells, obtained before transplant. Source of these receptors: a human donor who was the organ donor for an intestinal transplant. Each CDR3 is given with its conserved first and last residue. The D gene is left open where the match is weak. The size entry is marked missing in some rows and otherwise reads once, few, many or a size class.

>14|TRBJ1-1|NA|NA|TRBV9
TGTGCCAGCAGCCCGAGCGGTGGGATCACTGAAGCTTTCTTT
CASSPSGGITEAFF
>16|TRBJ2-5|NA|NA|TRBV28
TGTGCCAGCAGCATCCGGGGCCAGTCTGTCCAAGAGACCCAGTACTTC
CASSIRGQSVQETQYF
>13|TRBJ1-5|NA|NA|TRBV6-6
TGTGCCAGCAGTTTAAACCGATCATGGCCCCAGCATTTT
CASSLNRSWPQHF
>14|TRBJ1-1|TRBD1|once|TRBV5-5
TGTGCCAGCAGCTTGGACAGGGGGCACACTGAAGCTTTCTTT
CASSLDRGHTEAFF
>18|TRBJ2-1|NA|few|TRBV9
TGTGCCAGCAGCGTAGCCTCATTCGGCAGCGGAGATCGGAATGAGCAGTTCTTC
CASSVASFGSGDRNEQFF
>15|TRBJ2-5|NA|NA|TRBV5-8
TGTGCCAGCAGCTTGTGGACAGCAGACCAAGAGACCCAGTACTTC
CASSLWTADQETQYF
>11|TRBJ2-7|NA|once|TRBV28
TGTGCCAGCAGCGACAGCTACGAGCAGTACTTC
CASSDSYEQYF
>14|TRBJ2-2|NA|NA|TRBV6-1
TGTGCCAGCAGTGAAGGACTAGACACCGGGGAGCTGTTTTTT
CASSEGLDTGELFF
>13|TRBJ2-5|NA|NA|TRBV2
TGTGCCAGCAGTGTTCGGATACAAGAGACCCAGTACTTC
CASSVRIQETQYF
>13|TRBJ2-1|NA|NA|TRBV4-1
TGCGCCAGCAGCCAAGTACTCCTGGATGAGCAGTTCTTC
CASSQVLLDEQFF
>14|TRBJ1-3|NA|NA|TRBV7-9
TGTGCCAGCAGCTATGACAGTGGTGGAAACACCATATATTTT
CASSYDSGGNTIYF
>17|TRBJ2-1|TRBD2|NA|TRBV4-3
TGCGCCAGCAGCCAAGCCTTACTAGCGCCGGCTTACAATGAGCAGTTCTTC
CASSQALLAPAYNEQFF
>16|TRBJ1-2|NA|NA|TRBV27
TGTGCCAGCAGTTTATCAAGGGGTGGCTTGAACTATGGCTACACCTTC
CASSLSRGGLNYGYTF
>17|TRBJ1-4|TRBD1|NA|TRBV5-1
TGCGCCAGCAGCTTAGGGGGCCCTCTCCCAACTAATGAAAAACTGTTTTTT
CASSLGGPLPTNEKLFF
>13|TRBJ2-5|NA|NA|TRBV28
TGTGCCAGCAGTTTTTCCGGACAAGAGACCCAGTACTTC
CASSFSGQETQYF
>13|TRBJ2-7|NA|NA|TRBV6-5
TGTGCCAGCAGTTACAGGGCCCATTACGAGCAGTACTTC
CASSYRAHYEQYF
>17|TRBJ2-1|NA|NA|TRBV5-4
TGTGCCAGCAGTCCCCCCCGGGCTCAAGTAATCTACAATGAGCAGTTCTTC
CASSPPRAQVIYNEQFF
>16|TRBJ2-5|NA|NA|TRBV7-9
TGTGCCAGCAGCCGAGGCGGCCCGGGACCCCAAGAGACCCAGTACTTC
CASSRGGPGPQETQYF
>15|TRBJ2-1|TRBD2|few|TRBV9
TGTGCCAGCAGCGTTGGGTTACTAGCGGAGGGGGAAGGGTTCTTC
CASSVGLLAEGEGFF
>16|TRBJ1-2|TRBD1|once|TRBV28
TGTGCCAGCAGTATTGTGTCCGGGACAGGGAACTATGGCTACACCTTC
CASSIVSGTGNYGYTF
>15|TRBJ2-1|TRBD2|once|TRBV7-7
TGTGCTAGCAGCCCCGGGACTAGCGGGCGGGATGAGCAGTTCTTC
CASSPGTSGRDEQFF
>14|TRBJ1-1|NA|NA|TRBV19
TGTGCCAGTAAAAGTAGGGATATGAACACTGAAGCTTTCTTT
CASKSRDMNTEAFF
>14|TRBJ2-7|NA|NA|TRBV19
TGTGCCAGTAACCCCGGGACGCGGACCTACGAGCAGTACTTC
CASNPGTRTYEQYF
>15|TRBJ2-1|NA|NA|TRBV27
TGTGCCAGCAGTTCGACTAGTATATCTCCCAATGAGCAGTTCTTC
CASSSTSISPNEQFF